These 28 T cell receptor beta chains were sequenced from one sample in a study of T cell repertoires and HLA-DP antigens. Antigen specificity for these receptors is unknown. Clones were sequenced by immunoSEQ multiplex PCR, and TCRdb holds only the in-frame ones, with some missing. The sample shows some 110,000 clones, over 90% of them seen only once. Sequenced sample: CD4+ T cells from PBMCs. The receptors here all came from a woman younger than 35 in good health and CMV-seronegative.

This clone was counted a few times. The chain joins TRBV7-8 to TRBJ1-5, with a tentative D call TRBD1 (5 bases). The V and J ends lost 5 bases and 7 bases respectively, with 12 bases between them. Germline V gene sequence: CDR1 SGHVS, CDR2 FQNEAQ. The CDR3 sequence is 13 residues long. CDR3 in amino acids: CASSEAGRQPQHF. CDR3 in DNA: TGTGCCAGCAGCGAGGCAGGGAGGCAGCCCCAGCATTTT. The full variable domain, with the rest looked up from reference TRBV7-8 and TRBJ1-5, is GAGVSQSPRYKVAKRGQDVALRCDPISGHVSLFWYQQALGQGPEFLTYFQNEAQLDKSGLPSDRFFAERPEGSVSTLKIQRTQQEDSAVYLCASSEAGRQPQHFGDGTRLSIL.

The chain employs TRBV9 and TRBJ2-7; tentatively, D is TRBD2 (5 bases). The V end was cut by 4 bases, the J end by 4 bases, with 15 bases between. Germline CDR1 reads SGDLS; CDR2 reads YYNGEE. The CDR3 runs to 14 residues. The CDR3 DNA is TGTGCCAGCAGCCCCCGGACTCTCAATTACGAGCAGTACTTC. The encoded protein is CASSPRTLNYEQYF. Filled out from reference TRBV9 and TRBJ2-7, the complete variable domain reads DSGVTQTPKHLITATGQRVTLRCSPRSGDLSVYWYQQSLDQGLQFLIQYYNGEERAKGNILERFSAQQFPDLHSELNLSSLELGDSALYFCASSPRTLNYEQYFGPGTRLTVT.

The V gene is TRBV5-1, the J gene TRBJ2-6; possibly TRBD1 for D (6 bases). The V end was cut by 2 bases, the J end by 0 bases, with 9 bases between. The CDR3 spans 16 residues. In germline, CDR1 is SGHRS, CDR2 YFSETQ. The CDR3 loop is CASSFAGDSGANVLTF. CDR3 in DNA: TGCGCCAGCAGCTTCGCAGGGGACTCTGGGGCCAACGTCCTGACTTTC.

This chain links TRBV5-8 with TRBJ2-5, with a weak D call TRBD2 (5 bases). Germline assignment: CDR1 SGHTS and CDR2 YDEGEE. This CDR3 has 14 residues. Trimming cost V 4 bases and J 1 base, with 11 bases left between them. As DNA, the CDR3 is TGTGCCAGCAGCACCGGACTGTCCCAAGAGACCCAGTACTTC. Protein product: CASSTGLSQETQYF.

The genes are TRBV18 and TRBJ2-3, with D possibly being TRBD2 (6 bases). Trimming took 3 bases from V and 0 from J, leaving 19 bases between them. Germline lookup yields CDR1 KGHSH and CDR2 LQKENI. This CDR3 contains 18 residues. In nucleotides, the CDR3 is TGTGCCAGCTCACCTCTTCCTCGTAGCGGAGTAAGCACAGATACGCAGTATTTT. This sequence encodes CASSPLPRSGVSTDTQYF. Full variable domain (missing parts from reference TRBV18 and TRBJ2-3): NAGVMQNPRHLVRRRGQEARLRCSPMKGHSHVYWYRQLPEEGLKFMVYLQKENIIDESGMPKERFSAEFPKEGPSILRIQQVVRGDSAAYFCASSPLPRSGVSTDTQYFGPGTRLTVL.

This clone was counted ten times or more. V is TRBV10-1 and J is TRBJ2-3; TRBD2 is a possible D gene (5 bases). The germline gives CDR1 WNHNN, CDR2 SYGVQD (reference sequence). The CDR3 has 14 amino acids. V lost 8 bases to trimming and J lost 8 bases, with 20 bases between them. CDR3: CASQRAPGMGTQYF. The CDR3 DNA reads TGCGCCAGCCAGAGGGCCCCGGGAATGGGTACGCAGTATTTT.

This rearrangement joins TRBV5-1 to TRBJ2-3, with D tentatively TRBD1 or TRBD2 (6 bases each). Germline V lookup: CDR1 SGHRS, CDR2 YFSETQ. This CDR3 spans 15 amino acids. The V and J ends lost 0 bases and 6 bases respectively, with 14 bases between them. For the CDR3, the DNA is TGCGCCAGCAGCTTGGCCAGAGGGGGGCGGGATACGCAGTATTTT. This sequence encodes CASSLARGGRDTQYF.

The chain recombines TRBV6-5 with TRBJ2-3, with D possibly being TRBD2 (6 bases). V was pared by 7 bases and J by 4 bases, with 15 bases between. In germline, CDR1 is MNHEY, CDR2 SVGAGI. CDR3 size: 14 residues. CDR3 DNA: TGTGCCAGCACATCCGGGCGGAGGGCAGATACGCAGTATTTT. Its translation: CASTSGRRADTQYF.

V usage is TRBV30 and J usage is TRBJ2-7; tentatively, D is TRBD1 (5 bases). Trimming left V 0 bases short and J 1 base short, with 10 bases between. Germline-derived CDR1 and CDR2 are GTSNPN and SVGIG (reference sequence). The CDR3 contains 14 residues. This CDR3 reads CAWSVPRDSYEQYV. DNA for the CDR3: TGTGCCTGGAGTGTACCCAGGGATTCCTACGAGCAGTACGTC.

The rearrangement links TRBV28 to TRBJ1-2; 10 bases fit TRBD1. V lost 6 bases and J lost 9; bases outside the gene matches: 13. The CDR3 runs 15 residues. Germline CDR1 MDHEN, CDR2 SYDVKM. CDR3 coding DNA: TGTGCCAGCAGCTCGACCGGGACAGGGGTTCAGAGCTACACCTTC. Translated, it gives CASSSTGTGVQSYTF.

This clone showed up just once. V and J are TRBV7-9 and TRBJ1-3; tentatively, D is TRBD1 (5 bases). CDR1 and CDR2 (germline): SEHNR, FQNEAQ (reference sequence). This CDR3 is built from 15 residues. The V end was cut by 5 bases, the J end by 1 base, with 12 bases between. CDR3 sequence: CASSNDRPSGNTIYF. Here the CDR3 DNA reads TGTGCCAGCAGCAATGACAGACCGTCTGGAAACACCATATATTTT.

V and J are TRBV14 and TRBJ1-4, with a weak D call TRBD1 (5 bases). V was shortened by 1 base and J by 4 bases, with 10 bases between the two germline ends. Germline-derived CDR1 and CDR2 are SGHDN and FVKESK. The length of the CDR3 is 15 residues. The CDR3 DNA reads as TGTGCCAGCAGCCAAGGAGGGGTCTATAATGAAAAACTGTTTTTT. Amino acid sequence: CASSQGGVYNEKLFF.

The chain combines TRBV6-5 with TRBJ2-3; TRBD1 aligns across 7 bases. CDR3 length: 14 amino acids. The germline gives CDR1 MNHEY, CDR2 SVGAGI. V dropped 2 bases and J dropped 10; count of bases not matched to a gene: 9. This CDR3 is CASSYLQGSGAQYF. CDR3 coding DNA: TGTGCCAGCAGTTACCTACAGGGGTCAGGGGCGCAGTATTTT.

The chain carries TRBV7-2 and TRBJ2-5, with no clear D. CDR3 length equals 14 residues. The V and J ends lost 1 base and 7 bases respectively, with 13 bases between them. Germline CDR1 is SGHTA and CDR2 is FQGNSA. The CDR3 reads CASSLVLPTGTQYF. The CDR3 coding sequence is TGTGCCAGCAGCTTAGTACTCCCGACGGGGACCCAGTACTTC.

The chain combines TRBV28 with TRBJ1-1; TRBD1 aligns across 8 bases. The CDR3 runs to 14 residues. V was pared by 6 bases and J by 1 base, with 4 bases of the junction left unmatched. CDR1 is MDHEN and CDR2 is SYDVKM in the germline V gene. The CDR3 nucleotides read TGTGCCAGCAGGTCGACAGGGGAGAACACTGAAGCTTTCTTT. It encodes CASRSTGENTEAFF.

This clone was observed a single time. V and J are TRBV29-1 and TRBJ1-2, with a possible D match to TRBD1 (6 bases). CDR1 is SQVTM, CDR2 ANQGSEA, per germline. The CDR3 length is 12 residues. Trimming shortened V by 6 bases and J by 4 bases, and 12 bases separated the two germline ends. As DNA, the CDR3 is TGCAGCGTCAAAACAGGGTTCTATGGCTACACCTTC. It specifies CSVKTGFYGYTF.

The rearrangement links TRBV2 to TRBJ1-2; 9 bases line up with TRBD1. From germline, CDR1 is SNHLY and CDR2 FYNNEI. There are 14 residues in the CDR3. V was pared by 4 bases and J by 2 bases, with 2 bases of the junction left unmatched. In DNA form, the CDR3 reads TGTGCCAGCAGTGCCGACAGGGGGAACTATGGCTACACCTTC. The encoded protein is CASSADRGNYGYTF.

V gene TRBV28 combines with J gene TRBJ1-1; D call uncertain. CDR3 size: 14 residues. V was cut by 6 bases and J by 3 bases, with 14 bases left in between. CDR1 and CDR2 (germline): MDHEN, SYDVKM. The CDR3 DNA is TGTGCCAGCAGCCTCGGGGTAGGAGACACTGAAGCTTTCTTT. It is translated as CASSLGVGDTEAFF. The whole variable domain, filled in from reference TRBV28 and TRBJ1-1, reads DVKVTQSSRYLVKRTGEKVFLECVQDMDHENMFWYRQDPGLGLRLIYFSYDVKMKEKGDIPEGYSVSREKKERFSLILESASTNQTSMYLCASSLGVGDTEAFFGQGTRLTVV.

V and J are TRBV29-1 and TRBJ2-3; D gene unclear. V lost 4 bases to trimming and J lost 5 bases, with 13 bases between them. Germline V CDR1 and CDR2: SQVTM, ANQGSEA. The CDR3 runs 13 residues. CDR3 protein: CSVGQLLLDTQYF. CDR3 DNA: TGCAGCGTTGGGCAGCTTTTGTTAGATACGCAGTATTTT.

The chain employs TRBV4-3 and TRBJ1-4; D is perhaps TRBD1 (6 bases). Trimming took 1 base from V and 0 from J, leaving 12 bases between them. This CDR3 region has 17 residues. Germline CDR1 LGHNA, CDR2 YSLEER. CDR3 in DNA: TGCGCCAGCAGCCAAGGAGGACAGTCTACAACTAATGAAAAACTGTTTTTT. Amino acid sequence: CASSQGGQSTTNEKLFF.

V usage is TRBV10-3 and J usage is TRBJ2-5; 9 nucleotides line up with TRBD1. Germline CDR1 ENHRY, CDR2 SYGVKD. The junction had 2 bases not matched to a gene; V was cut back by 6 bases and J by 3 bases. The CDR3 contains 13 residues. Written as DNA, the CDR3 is TGTGCCATCAGCCGGGACAGGGAAGAGACCCAGTACTTC. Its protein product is CAISRDREETQYF.

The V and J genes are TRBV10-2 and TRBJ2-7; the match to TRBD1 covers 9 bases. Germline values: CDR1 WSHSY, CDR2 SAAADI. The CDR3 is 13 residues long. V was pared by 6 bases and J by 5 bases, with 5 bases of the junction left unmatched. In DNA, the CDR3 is TGCGCCAGCAGCAGGGGACAGGGTGACGAGCAGTACTTC. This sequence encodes CASSRGQGDEQYF.

CDR3 sequence reads: CASSPRAGANVLTF. For the CDR3, the DNA is TGTGCCAGCAGCCCTCGAGCTGGGGCCAACGTCCTGACTTTC. The J gene is TRBJ2-6, the V gene TRBV9; D ambiguous. The germline V and J ends were trimmed by 4 bases and 2 bases, with 7 bases remaining between them. The CDR3 extends over 14 amino acids. Germline loops: CDR1 SGDLS, CDR2 YYNGEE.

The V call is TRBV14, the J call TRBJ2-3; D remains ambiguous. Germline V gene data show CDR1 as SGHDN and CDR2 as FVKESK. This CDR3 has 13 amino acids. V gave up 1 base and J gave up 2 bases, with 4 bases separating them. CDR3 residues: CASSQGITDTQYF. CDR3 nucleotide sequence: TGTGCCAGCAGCCAAGGTATCACAGATACGCAGTATTTT.

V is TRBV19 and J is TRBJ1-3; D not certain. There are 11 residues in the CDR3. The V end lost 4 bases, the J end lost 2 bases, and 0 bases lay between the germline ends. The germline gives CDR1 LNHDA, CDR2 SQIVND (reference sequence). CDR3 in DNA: TGTGCCAGTAGTACTGGAAACACCATATATTTT. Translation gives CASSTGNTIYF.

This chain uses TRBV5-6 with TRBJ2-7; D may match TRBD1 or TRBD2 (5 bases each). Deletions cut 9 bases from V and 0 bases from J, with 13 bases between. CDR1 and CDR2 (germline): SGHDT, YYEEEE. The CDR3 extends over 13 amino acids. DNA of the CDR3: TGTGCCACCCGGAGAGGGGCCTCCTACGAGCAGTACGTC. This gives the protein CATRRGASYEQYV.

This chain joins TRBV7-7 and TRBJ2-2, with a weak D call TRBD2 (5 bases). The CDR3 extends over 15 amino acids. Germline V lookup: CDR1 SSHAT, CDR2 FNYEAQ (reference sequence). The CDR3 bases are TGTGCTAGCGTCTATTTGGCTAGGAGGACCGGGGAGCTGTTTTTT. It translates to CASVYLARRTGELFF.

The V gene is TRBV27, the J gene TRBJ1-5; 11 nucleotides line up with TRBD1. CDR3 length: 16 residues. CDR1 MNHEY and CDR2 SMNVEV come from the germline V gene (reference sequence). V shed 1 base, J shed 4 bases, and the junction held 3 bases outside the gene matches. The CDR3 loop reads CASSLLGTGGNQPQHF. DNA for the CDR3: TGTGCCAGCAGTTTATTAGGGACAGGGGGAAATCAGCCCCAGCATTTT.